The rows below give T cell receptor beta chains drawn from one sample of a study of cytomegalovirus exposure and HLA in healthy donors. Assay used: immunoSEQ multiplex PCR; TCRdb lists only in-frame clones, some missing. The table lists 75,000 to 90,000 clones, 85% of them singletons. The sequencing sample was made of PBMCs. Source of these receptors: a man aged 35 to 55 in good health and CMV-seropositive. CDR3s leave out the opening cysteine and the closing phenylalanine or tryptophan.

>TRBV28
ASSSRTGKFYEQY
>TRBV6-5
ASTQDRVRGEAF
>TRBV19
ASSQKSPYEQY
>TRBV12-5
ASGLDQGKDTQY
>TRBV15
ATSRDLQTYEQY
>TRBV6-5
ASSYSGQANSPLH
>TRBV29-1
SVEDPGTEAF
>TRBV5-8
ASSLRGNTGELF
>TRBV5-1
ASSLHLDSDTQY
>TRBV2
ASKPGLKVTDTQY
>TRBV6-6
ASSYSTGRNTQY
>TRBV29-1
SVEGWRAGELF
>TRBV7-2
ASSLGQGGLLAF
>TRBV9
ASSGGGTGGWGTQY
>TRBV5-1
ASSQTSGASSYNEQF
>TRBV5-1
ASSTLGTQY
>TRBV7-2
ASSLVGDRAMGAKNIQY
>TRBV2
ASIGTSGGGGELF
>TRBV5-4
ASSLAPTGGSSSYEQY
>TRBV10-3
ASEGGPGDTQY
>TRBV15
ATSRDLGQEKPQY
>TRBV13
VQDRDKSSYNEQF
>TRBV6-5
ASSADRGFTEAF
>TRBV2
ASRGSNQPQH
>TRBV7-9
ASSKTGTMNTEAF
>TRBV9
ASSVAWGQGGGYT
>TRBV11-2
ASSLVGGPGNTIY
>TRBV7-9
ASSSPGEETQY
>TRBV7-3
ASSLTGTSGRSEQF
>TRBV7-2
ASSLGQGGRQPQH
>TRBV6-1
ASSGTRSSGNTIY
>TRBV11-3
GSAGTAQNTIY
>TRBV18
ASSPGGVGKNIQY
>TRBV6-5
ASSYSAGGSYNEQF
>TRBV30
AWSVPTGLDEKLF
>TRBV7-9
ASSPGQGTDTQY
>TRBV7-6
ASSYRQGAGANVLT
>TRBV28
ASSSPGGTGLNEQF
>TRBV11-3
ASSLGAREQF